Described below is a single T cell receptor beta chain sequence and its context. The data originate from a study of blood T cell repertoires in COVID-19. On the study more broadly: Sources were T cells, B-cell-depleted T cells, or PBMCs; the material itself was cDNA or gDNA.

Trimming shortened V by 5 bases and J by 0 bases, and 13 bases separated the two germline ends. CDR1 SGHTA and CDR2 FQGTGA come from the germline V gene. This CDR3 has 16 residues. In the authors' methods: Estimates of nucleated cell counts were drawn from the amplification of reference gene primers. Data came from immunoSEQ multiplex PCR; TCRdb stores just in-frame clones and leaves some out. V and J calls and clone size are copied from that table; D and trimming were computed from the DNA. This repertoire shows over 250,000 clones, under 90% found once; its top ten account for approximately 9%. The source of this sequence is a woman aged 50 to 60 who had recovered from COVID-19. The chain links TRBV7-3 to TRBJ2-2; D possibly corresponds to TRBD2 (6 bases). The sequenced material came from peripheral blood. The CDR3 nucleotides read TGTGCCAGCAGCGCTGACCCGGGGGCGAACACCGGGGAGCTGTTTTTT. Translation: CASSADPGANTGELFF. The entire variable domain, with the rest obtained from reference TRBV7-3 and TRBJ2-2, is as follows: GAGVSQTPSNKVTEKGKYVELRCDPISGHTALYWYRQSLGQGPEFLIYFQGTGAADDSGLPNDRFFAVRPEGSVSTLKIQRTERGDSAVYLCASSADPGANTGELFFGEGSRLTVL.